These 10 T cell receptor beta chains share one sample of origin, sequenced in a study of blood T cell repertoires in COVID-19. The table came from immunoSEQ multiplex PCR; TCRdb's copy has only in-frame clones and leaves some out. The profile shows approximately 300,000 clones, around 87% of them singletons. The specimen was PBMCs or T cells enriched from blood (not recorded which). The receptors come from a woman younger than 45 who had recovered from COVID-19.

The chain employs TRBV4-1 and TRBJ2-1, with a weak D call TRBD1 (5 bases). From germline, CDR1 is MGHRA and CDR2 YSYEKL. With 1 base removed from V and 1 base from J, the gap between germline ends came to 8 bases. CDR3 length: 15 amino acids. The CDR3 DNA reads as TGCGCCAGCAGCCAAGTAGGGGTTTCCTACAATGAGCAGTTCTTC. Its translation is CASSQVGVSYNEQFF.

The CDR3 loop reads CASSRDRFPYEQYF. Here the CDR3 DNA reads TGTGCCAGCAGCAGGGACAGGTTCCCTTACGAGCAGTACTTC. The V call is TRBV5-6, the J call TRBJ2-7; 8 bases are shared with TRBD1. This CDR3 contains 14 residues. Per germline, CDR1 SGHDT and CDR2 YYEEEE. The V segment lost 4 bases and the J segment 4 bases; nucleotides outside the gene matches: 7.

This clone has only one observation. The chain uses TRBV7-2 and TRBJ2-3; a weak D match, TRBD1 (5 bases). The CDR3 loop spans 12 amino acids. The germline CDR1 and CDR2 sequences are SGHTA and FQGNSA. Trimming stripped 4 bases from V and 6 bases from J, with 8 bases between. CDR3 in DNA: TGTGCCAGCAGCTCGCACAGGGATACGCAGTATTTT. This translates into CASSSHRDTQYF.

The chain has TRBV10-3 and TRBJ2-2; 12 nucleotides match TRBD2. The germline V gene has CDR1 ENHRY and CDR2 SYGVKD. CDR3 length: 17 amino acids. V lost 5 bases, J lost 7 bases, and 11 bases stayed unmatched. The CDR3 sequence: CAISSLAGGLLDGELFF. CDR3 DNA sequence: TGTGCCATCAGTTCCCTAGCGGGGGGGCTTCTAGACGGGGAGCTGTTTTTT.

Written as DNA, the CDR3 is TGCGCCAGCAGCCAAGACAGGTTCATGAACACTGAAGCTTTCTTT. Translated, it gives CASSQDRFMNTEAFF. The chain has TRBV4-3 and TRBJ1-1; D gene uncertain. Trimming removed 0 bases from V and 0 bases from J, with 8 bases in between. Germline V gives CDR1 LGHNA, CDR2 YSLEER. This CDR3 has 15 amino acids.

The V and J genes are TRBV6-6 and TRBJ2-2, with D maybe TRBD1 (6 bases). CDR3 length equals 15 residues. CDR1 is MNHNY and CDR2 is SVGAGI in the germline V gene (reference sequence). Trimming took 2 bases from V and 4 from J, leaving 11 bases between them. The CDR3: CASSYVKGGTGELFF. The CDR3 bases are TGTGCCAGCAGTTACGTAAAAGGGGGCACCGGGGAGCTGTTTTTT.

This chain joins TRBV11-2 and TRBJ2-7, with D unresolved. CDR1 and CDR2 (germline): SGHAT, FQNNGV. The CDR3 is made up of 17 amino acids. Trimming took off 0 bases at V and 0 bases at J, with 15 bases between the two ends. The chain's CDR3 is CASSLDAMRRPSYEQYF. For the CDR3, the DNA is TGTGCCAGCAGCTTAGACGCAATGCGCAGGCCCTCCTACGAGCAGTACTTC.

The chain combines TRBV5-1 with TRBJ2-1, with D tentatively TRBD2 (6 bases). Trimming pared 3 bases from V and 9 bases from J, leaving 13 bases between. The CDR3 is 13 amino acids. Germline V lookup: CDR1 SGHRS, CDR2 YFSETQ. The CDR3 bases are TGCGCCAGCAGCTCCGGGGAGGAACTTGAGCAGTTCTTC. Translation gives CASSSGEELEQFF.

This chain links TRBV7-2 with TRBJ2-7; TRBD1 agrees at 7 bases. This CDR3 contains 16 residues. Germline loops: CDR1 SGHTA, CDR2 FQGNSA. The J segment lost 1 base and the V segment lost 5 bases, leaving 11 bases of the junction unmatched. The DNA of the CDR3 is TGTGCCAGCAGCCGGACGACAGGGCGCCTTTCCTACGAGCAGTACTTC. Amino acids: CASSRTTGRLSYEQYF.

This sequence joins TRBV4-1 and TRBJ1-1; 8 bases map to TRBD1. The CDR3 has 15 amino acids. V was pared by 5 bases and J by 5 bases, with 10 bases of the junction left unmatched. Germline V lookup: CDR1 MGHRA, CDR2 YSYEKL. In DNA form, the CDR3 reads TGCGCCAGCAGCTCCCGCAGGGGGCCGAGGACTGAAGCTTTCTTT. This encodes CASSSRRGPRTEAFF.